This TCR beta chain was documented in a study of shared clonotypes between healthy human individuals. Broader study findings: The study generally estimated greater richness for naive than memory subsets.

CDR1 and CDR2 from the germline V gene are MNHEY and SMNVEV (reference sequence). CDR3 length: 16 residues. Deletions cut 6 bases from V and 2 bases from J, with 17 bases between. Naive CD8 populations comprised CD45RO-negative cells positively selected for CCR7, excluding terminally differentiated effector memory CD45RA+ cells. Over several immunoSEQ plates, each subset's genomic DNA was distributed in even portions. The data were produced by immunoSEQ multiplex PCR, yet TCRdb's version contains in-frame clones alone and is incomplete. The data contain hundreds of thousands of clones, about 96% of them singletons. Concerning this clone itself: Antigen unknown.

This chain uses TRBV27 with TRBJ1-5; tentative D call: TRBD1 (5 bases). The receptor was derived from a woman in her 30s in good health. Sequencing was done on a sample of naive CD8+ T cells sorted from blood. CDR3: CASSPSPGWGNQPQHF. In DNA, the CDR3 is TGTGCCAGCAGCCCTTCCCCAGGGTGGGGCAATCAGCCCCAGCATTTT.